Here is one T cell receptor (beta chain) with its context. This clone was seen a few times. No cognate antigen has been identified for it. Qualities for individual bases were not recorded, and no much larger clone is one base off. The data were obtained in a study of control samples from healthy donors and cancer patients (dated by TCRdb to 2018 to 2021). The CDR3 runs 18 amino acids, cysteine and phenylalanine included. The DNA shown is the 54-base CDR3, in frame from base 1. The germline V gene provides CDR1 SGHTA and CDR2 FQGNSA. V is pruned by 0 bases and J by 9 bases, leaving 13 bases of the junction without a gene match. Receptors were amplified or captured by the immunoSEQ multiplex PCR assay. The table was pulled from immuneACCESS by TCRdb, which kept in-frame rearrangements only. Such tables lose some clones; where checked, under half of the loss comes from unresolved V genes, and the rest has no known cause. This sample holds some 150,000 clones; 75% to 90% were observed only once. Over 4% of the sample is held by the ten biggest clonotypes.

This TCR was sampled from a man aged 30 to 45 in good health. The sequenced sample was blood. The chain joins TRBV7-2 to TRBJ2-5, with 13 middle bases fitting TRBD2. CDR3 protein: CASSLAALAGGLRRAQYF. The DNA sequence is as follows: TGTGCCAGCAGCTTAGCCGCACTAGCGGGAGGGCTTCGAAGGGCCCAGTACTTC.